These 2 T cell receptor beta chains came from one sample sequenced in a study of T cell repertoires in cytomegalovirus infection (dated by TCRdb to the late 2010s). The listed sequencing device is Illumina HiSeq 1500. The raw public reads went through TCRdb reprocessing: fastp at Q25, MiXCR clone calling, in-frame beta chains kept. Merged by CDR3 protein, the rows form single entries marked with the most common genes and DNA. Here the sample has roughly 990,000 distinct CDR3 sequences; approximately 30% occur a single time. The ten biggest clones cover 13% of the sample. These receptors are not linked to any known antigen. Sample treatment or condition, as interpreted from the label and publication: in vitro stimulation with specific CMV peptide epitopes to enrich CMV-specific T cells. The sample was cultured CD8+ T cells from PBMCs, taken from culture after CMV antigen stimulation. The receptors come from a human donor in good health (CMV status not recorded). Some clones in this sample may be carry-over from other donors' samples.

This clonotype was seen a few times. The chain uses TRBV7-9 and TRBJ1-1; D call uncertain. The V end was cut by 2 bases, the J end by 3 bases, with 13 bases between. Germline loops: CDR1 SEHNR, CDR2 FQNEAQ (reference sequence). CDR3 size: 15 residues. In nucleotides, the CDR3 is TGTGCCAGCAGCTTAATAAGGGTCGTGGACACTGAAGCTTTCTTT. It is translated as CASSLIRVVDTEAFF.

Concerning this clonotype: Mismatch with germline at one junction end may stem from a read error. The chain uses TRBV7-9 and TRBJ2-3; 13 bases line up with TRBD2. CDR1 and CDR2 (germline): SEHNR, FQNEAQ (reference sequence). This CDR3 region has 17 residues. CDR3 DNA: TGTGCCAGCAGCTCCAGGACCGGGACTAGCGGGGTATATACGCCGTATTTT. This sequence encodes CASSSRTGTSGVYTPYF.